The 22 T cell receptor beta chains below were found in one sample sequenced in a study of patients and donors after allogeneic stem cell transplantation. TCRdb re-analysed the RT-PCR reads in MiXCR, keeping a single row per CDR3 protein. The repertoire includes about 960,000 distinct CDR3 sequences, around 17% of them detected once, and around 6% sits in the top ten. The sequencing input was blood, either unsorted or a sorted T cell fraction (not recorded which). The receptors shown here come from a human donor who was either an allogeneic HSCT recipient or a stem cell or donor lymphocyte infusion donor (not recorded which). It is not recorded whose cells these are; they may come from a transplant donor.

The rearrangement joins TRBV18 to TRBJ1-1; TRBD1 is a possible D gene (5 bases). V was shortened by 0 bases and J by 8 bases, with 10 bases between the two germline ends. The CDR3 has 13 residues. Germline assignment: CDR1 KGHSH and CDR2 LQKENI. Here the CDR3 reads CASSPPQGREAFF. CDR3 sequence (DNA): TGTGCCAGCTCACCACCGCAGGGCAGGGAAGCTTTCTTT. Variable domain in full (rest from reference TRBV18 and TRBJ1-1): NAGVMQNPRHLVRRRGQEARLRCSPMKGHSHVYWYRQLPEEGLKFMVYLQKENIIDESGMPKERFSAEFPKEGPSILRIQQVVRGDSAAYFCASSPPQGREAFFGQGTRLTVV.

This clonotype was detected only a few times. The V call is TRBV4-3, the J call TRBJ2-2, with 10 bases aligning to TRBD1. From germline, CDR1 is LGHNA and CDR2 YSLEER. The CDR3 has 15 residues. V was pared by 2 bases and J by 6 bases, with 3 bases of the junction left unmatched. The CDR3 sequence: CASSQQTGGSGELFF. The CDR3, as DNA: TGCGCCAGCAGCCAACAGACAGGGGGCTCCGGGGAGCTGTTTTTT.

The chain joins TRBV27 to TRBJ2-1; D unclear. Trimming stripped 6 bases from V and 3 bases from J, with 12 bases between. Germline loops: CDR1 MNHEY, CDR2 SMNVEV (reference sequence). This CDR3 region has 14 residues. CDR3 in amino acids: CASSPFGIYNEQFF. The CDR3 DNA follows: TGTGCCAGCAGCCCCTTTGGGATCTACAATGAGCAGTTCTTC.

This clonotype was observed a few times. V is TRBV12-3 or TRBV12-4 and J is TRBJ1-1, with D tentatively TRBD1 (6 bases). The V gene lost 6 bases and the J gene lost 5 bases, with 19 bases spanning the gap. There are 15 residues in the CDR3. Here the CDR3 DNA reads TGTGCCAGCAGAAGGGGGGGGGCACCCAATACTGAAGCTTTCTTT. Its protein is CASRRGGAPNTEAFF.

Ten or more counts support this clonotype. The chain recombines TRBV20-1 with TRBJ2-7; possible D gene TRBD2, 5 bases. This CDR3 has 14 amino acids. Germline V CDR1 and CDR2: DFQATT, SNEGSKA (reference sequence). Trimming removed 2 bases from V and 3 bases from J, with 14 bases in between. CDR3 sequence reads: CSARSGISDYEQYF. The CDR3 nucleotides are TGCAGTGCTAGATCCGGGATTTCGGACTACGAGCAGTACTTC.

This clonotype was observed a handful of times. The genes are TRBV29-1 and TRBJ1-2, with a tentative D call TRBD1 (5 bases). Trimming took off 5 bases at V and 3 bases at J, with 19 bases between the two ends. The CDR3 runs 15 residues. CDR1 SQVTM and CDR2 ANQGSEA come from the germline V gene. CDR3 bases: TGCAGCGTTAGAACGGACAACTATCTCCACTATGGCTACACCTTC. The encoded protein is CSVRTDNYLHYGYTF.

This clonotype was detected a few times. The V call is TRBV29-1, the J call TRBJ2-7, with TRBD1 matching 9 bases. Germline assignment: CDR1 SQVTM and CDR2 ANQGSEA. There are 13 residues in the CDR3. With V trimmed by 3 bases and J by 4 bases, 4 bases remained unmatched. The CDR3 region has the DNA TGCAGCGTTGAGTCCGGACAGGGGTACGAGCAGTACTTC. It codes for CSVESGQGYEQYF.

This clonotype was seen a few times. The chain combines TRBV18 with TRBJ2-3; 9 bases align to TRBD2. Germline CDR1 reads KGHSH; CDR2 reads LQKENI. The CDR3 covers 16 residues. V gave up 0 bases and J gave up 5 bases; unmatched junction bases: 6. CDR3 DNA sequence: TGTGCCAGCTCACCACCGTGGCGGGGGGGCCAAGATACGCAGTATTTT. Its protein product is CASSPPWRGGQDTQYF.

This clonotype was observed a handful of times. The J gene is TRBJ1-1, the V gene TRBV9, with 10 bases identical to TRBD1. Germline V CDR1 and CDR2: SGDLS, YYNGEE. The CDR3 spans 16 residues. The V and J ends lost 3 bases and 1 base, in that order; junction bases with no gene match: 6. DNA for the CDR3: TGTGCCAGCAGCGCAAGCGGGACAGGGGCGAACACTGAAGCTTTCTTT. It codes for CASSASGTGANTEAFF.

The chain links TRBV10-3 to TRBJ2-7, with D possibly TRBD1 on 5 matching bases. This CDR3 region has 16 residues. Per the germline V gene, CDR1 is ENHRY and CDR2 is SYGVKD. V lost 6 bases to trimming and J lost 0 bases, with 18 bases between them. The CDR3 here is CAISPLRQGLSYEQYF. The CDR3 DNA reads as TGTGCCATCAGCCCTCTCCGGCAGGGCCTCTCCTACGAGCAGTACTTC.

There are a few counts of this clonotype. The chain combines TRBV20-1 with TRBJ2-7, with D possibly matching TRBD1 (5 bases). Trimming took off 3 bases at V and 5 bases at J, with 20 bases between the two ends. CDR1 and CDR2 from the germline V gene are DFQATT and SNEGSKA (reference sequence). This CDR3 region has 15 residues. CDR3 DNA sequence: TGCAGTGCTAGTCGAAACGCGAGGACATCGGACGAGCAGTACTTC. This encodes CSASRNARTSDEQYF.

V and J are TRBV12-3 or TRBV12-4 and TRBJ1-5; unclear D gene. Between the trimmed V and J ends, which lost 6 bases and 6 bases, there was a span of 15 bases. CDR3 length: 14 amino acids. The CDR3 coding sequence is TGTGCCAGCAGCCGGGCCCCAGCGAGTCAGCCCCAGCATTTT. This gives the protein CASSRAPASQPQHF.

V and J are TRBV9 and TRBJ2-3, with TRBD1 matching over 7 bases. Trimming at V came to 3 bases and at J to 4 bases, leaving 5 bases not matched to a gene. The germline V gene encodes CDR1 SGDLS and CDR2 YYNGEE. The CDR3 contains 14 residues. CDR3 in DNA: TGTGCCAGCAGCGCCTACAGGGGATCAGATACGCAGTATTTT. This sequence encodes CASSAYRGSDTQYF.

The chain uses TRBV5-1 and TRBJ2-3; 9 bases align to TRBD2. In germline, CDR1 is SGHRS, CDR2 YFSETQ. The CDR3 consists of 17 residues. With 0 bases clipped from V and 5 bases from J, the junction kept 10 bases outside the gene matches. This CDR3 reads CASSLGSSGAPRDTQYF. The CDR3 DNA is TGCGCCAGCAGCTTGGGTTCTAGCGGGGCCCCGAGAGATACGCAGTATTTT.

The chain recombines TRBV6-5 with TRBJ2-2; D possibly uses TRBD1 or TRBD2 (5 bases each). The CDR3 runs 13 residues. The V gene's germline CDR1 is MNHEY and CDR2 SVGAGI. V lost 0 bases and J 7 bases, leaving 6 bases between the germline ends. The CDR3 sequence is CASSYSGVGELFF. CDR3 nucleotides: TGTGCCAGCAGTTACTCGGGGGTCGGGGAGCTGTTTTTT.

In its sample, this clonotype was seen many times. The chain uses TRBV10-3 and TRBJ1-2; 7 nucleotides match TRBD1. This CDR3 is 15 amino acids long. Germline CDR1 is ENHRY and CDR2 is SYGVKD. The ends lost 2 bases at V and 6 bases at J; junction bases unmatched: 9. The CDR3 region has the DNA TGTGCCATCAGTGAGCTAGGGACAGCGTCTGATGGCTACACCTTC. It encodes CAISELGTASDGYTF.

V usage is TRBV3-1 and J usage is TRBJ2-1; possibly TRBD2 for D (5 bases). Trimming took 0 bases from V and 7 from J, leaving 13 bases between them. The CDR3 is made up of 15 amino acids. CDR1 and CDR2 from the germline V gene are LGHDT and YNNKEL (reference sequence). CDR3 loop: CASSQEEGMMNEQFF. In nucleotides, the CDR3 is TGTGCCAGCAGCCAAGAAGAGGGAATGATGAATGAGCAGTTCTTC.

This clonotype was detected only a few times. This CDR3 is CASSSRTDPYQPQHF. In DNA form, the CDR3 reads TGTGCCAGCAGCTCCAGGACAGACCCCTATCAGCCCCAGCATTTT. The chain couples TRBV5-6 to TRBJ1-5; tentatively, D is TRBD1 (6 bases). Between the trimmed V and J ends, which lost 3 bases and 5 bases, there was a span of 15 bases. Germline V gene data show CDR1 as SGHDT and CDR2 as YYEEEE. This CDR3 comprises 15 residues.

The chain employs TRBV11-2 and TRBJ1-1; D remains unclear. Deletions cut 1 base from V and 5 bases from J, with 14 bases between. The CDR3 length is 15 residues. From germline, CDR1 is SGHAT and CDR2 FQNNGV. CDR3 in DNA: TGTGCCAGCAGCTTAGGTTCTCGGCAGAGGACTGAAGCTTTCTTT. Translation: CASSLGSRQRTEAFF. Complete variable domain (other parts from reference TRBV11-2 and TRBJ1-1): EAGVAQSPRYKIIEKRQSVAFWCNPISGHATLYWYQQILGQGPKLLIQFQNNGVVDDSQLPKDRFSAERLKGVDSTLKIQPAKLEDSAVYLCASSLGSRQRTEAFFGQGTRLTVV.

This clonotype was recorded at least ten times. The DNA is omitted, as the CDR3 cannot be located on it reliably, and the CDR3 follows TCRdb's listing. The V and J genes are TRBV12-3 or TRBV12-4 and TRBJ2-7. Counting both end residues, the CDR3 totals 12 amino acids. CDR3 amino acids: CASSFWQWEQYF.

This clonotype was seen a handful of times. The chain carries TRBV19 and TRBJ2-1, with D possibly being TRBD1 (6 bases). The CDR3 totals 15 residues. V gave up 3 bases and J gave up 2 bases, with 11 bases separating them. Germline values: CDR1 LNHDA, CDR2 SQIVND (reference sequence). Here the CDR3 reads CASSMTGTPYNEQFF. The CDR3 DNA is TGTGCCAGTAGTATGACAGGAACTCCCTACAATGAGCAGTTCTTC.

The gene calls are TRBV20-1 and TRBJ2-7, with TRBD2 matching 9 bases. Trimming at V came to 2 bases and at J to 1 base, leaving 6 bases not matched to a gene. The CDR3 is 15 residues long. Germline CDR1 DFQATT, CDR2 SNEGSKA (reference sequence). DNA for the CDR3: TGCAGTGCTAGAAGTAGCGGGAGAAATTCCTACGAGCAGTACTTC. Amino acids: CSARSSGRNSYEQYF.